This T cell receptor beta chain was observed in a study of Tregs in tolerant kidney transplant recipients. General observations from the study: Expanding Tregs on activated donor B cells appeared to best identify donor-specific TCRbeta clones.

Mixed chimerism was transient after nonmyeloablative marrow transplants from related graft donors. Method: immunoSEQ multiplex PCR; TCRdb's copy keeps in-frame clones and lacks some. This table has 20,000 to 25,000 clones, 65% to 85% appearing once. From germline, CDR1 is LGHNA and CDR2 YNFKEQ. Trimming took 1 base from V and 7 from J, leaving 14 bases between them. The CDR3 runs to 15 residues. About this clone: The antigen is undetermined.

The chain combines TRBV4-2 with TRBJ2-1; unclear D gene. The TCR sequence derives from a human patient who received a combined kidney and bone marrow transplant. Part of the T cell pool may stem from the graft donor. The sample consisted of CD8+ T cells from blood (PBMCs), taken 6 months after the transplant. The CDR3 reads CASSQGMSVRNEQFF. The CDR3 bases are TGTGCCAGCAGCCAAGGTATGAGTGTAAGAAATGAGCAGTTCTTC.